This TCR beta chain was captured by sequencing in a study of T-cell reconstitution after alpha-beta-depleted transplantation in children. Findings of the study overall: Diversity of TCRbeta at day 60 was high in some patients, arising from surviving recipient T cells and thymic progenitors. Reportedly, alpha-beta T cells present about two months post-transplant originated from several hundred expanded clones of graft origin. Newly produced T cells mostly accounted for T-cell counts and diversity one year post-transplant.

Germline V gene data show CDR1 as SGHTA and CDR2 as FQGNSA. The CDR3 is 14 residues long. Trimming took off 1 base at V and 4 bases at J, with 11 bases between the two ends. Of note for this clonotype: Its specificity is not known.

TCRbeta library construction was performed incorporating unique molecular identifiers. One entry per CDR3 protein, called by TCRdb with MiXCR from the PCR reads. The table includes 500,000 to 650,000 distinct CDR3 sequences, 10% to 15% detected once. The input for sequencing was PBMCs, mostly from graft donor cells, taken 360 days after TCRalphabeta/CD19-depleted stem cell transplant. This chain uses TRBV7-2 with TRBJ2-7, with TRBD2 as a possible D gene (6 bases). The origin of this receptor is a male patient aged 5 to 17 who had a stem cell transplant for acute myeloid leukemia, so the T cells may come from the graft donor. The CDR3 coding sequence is TGTGCCAGCAGCTTAGGCGGGGTAATTTACGAGCAGTACTTC. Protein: CASSLGGVIYEQYF.